This T cell receptor (beta chain) was retrieved from a study of blood T cell repertoires in COVID-19. Across the whole study: Donors in the United States, Italy and Spain gave samples during acute or convalescent COVID-19.

Per the authors' pipeline: Reference gene primer amplification yielded estimated nucleated cell counts. Some clones are missing from TCRdb's copy, which holds only in-frame ones; the method was immunoSEQ multiplex PCR. The DNA was the basis for D and trimming; V, J and clone size are from that table. The sample lists tens of thousands of clones; approximately 88% were seen once. Losses at the gene ends were 6 bases for V and 4 bases for J; bases not matched to a gene: 10. The length of the CDR3 is 16 residues. The germline gives CDR1 LGHNT, CDR2 FRNRAP. V usage is TRBV12-5 and J usage is TRBJ2-2, with TRBD2 matching 8 bases. The sequenced sample was peripheral blood. This TCR was recovered from a woman aged 60-70 years with COVID-19, enrolled during active disease. The CDR3: CASGPALRGVTGELFF. The CDR3 DNA sequence: TGTGCTAGTGGCCCGGCCTTGCGGGGGGTCACCGGGGAGCTGTTTTTT.